One sample yielded the 10 T cell receptor beta chains listed below, sequenced in a study of tumor and adjacent non-tumor tissue in lung cancer. Three rounds of nested PCR, following a modified ARM-PCR protocol, produced the TCRbeta library. MiXCR, run by TCRdb on the multiplex PCR reads, gives a single entry per CDR3 protein. Here the sample spans under 150,000 distinct CDR3 sequences, around 66% being singletons. The template was RNA from unsorted bulk tissue. The sample comprised lung tumor tissue. The receptors here all came from a man aged 55 to 70 with small cell lung cancer.

The genes are TRBV5-1 and TRBJ2-2, with TRBD1 matching over 10 bases. V was pared by 7 bases and J by 4 bases, with 4 bases of the junction left unmatched. The CDR3 is 14 amino acids. CDR1 and CDR2 (germline): SGHRS, YFSETQ. CDR3 bases: TGCGCCAGCGGCCGGGACAGGGGCACCGGGGAGCTGTTTTTT. Protein product: CASGRDRGTGELFF.

This rearrangement joins TRBV18 to TRBJ2-3, with TRBD1 as a possible D gene (6 bases). Matching the DNA end better, TRBJ1-5 makes the J call doubtful. This CDR3 has 11 amino acids. Per the germline V gene, CDR1 is KGHSH and CDR2 is LQKENI. In DNA, the CDR3 is TGTGCCAGCTCAAGGACAGATACGCAGCATTTT. This gives the protein CASSRTDTQHF.

In regard to this clonotype: Germline and junction disagree at one end, which may indicate a read error. The chain carries TRBV4-2 and TRBJ2-1; 9 bases agree with TRBD2. CDR1 and CDR2 (germline): LGHNA, YNFKEQ. This CDR3 has 18 amino acids. The CDR3 protein is CANSQVSSGDSSYNEQFF. In nucleotides, the CDR3 is TGTGCCAACAGCCAAGTTTCTAGCGGGGACAGCTCCTACAATGAGCAGTTCTTC.

Comments on this clonotype: One base away lies a much larger clone, so this may be a sequencing read error. V usage is TRBV29-1 and J usage is TRBJ2-1; no definite D call. CDR1 is SQVTM, CDR2 ANQGSEA, per germline. CDR3 length equals 13 residues. V was pared by 3 bases and J by 0 bases, with 6 bases between. CDR3 protein: CSVDPNSYNEQFF. The CDR3 DNA is TGCAGCGTTGATCCGAACTCCTACAATGAGCAGTTCTTC.

Details on this clonotype: A read error may account for a junction end that differs from germline. This chain uses TRBV28 with TRBJ1-1; D uncertain. The CDR3 totals 14 residues. CDR1 MDHEN and CDR2 SYDVKM come from the germline V gene. This chain's CDR3 is CASGLLVDEGEAFF. The CDR3 bases are TGTGCCAGCGGTTTACTCGTCGACGAAGGGGAAGCTTTCTTT.

This chain connects TRBV2 to TRBJ2-6; maybe TRBD1 (5 bases). Germline V gene data show CDR1 as SNHLY and CDR2 as FYNNEI. The CDR3 contains 15 residues. The V gene lost 7 bases and the J gene lost 0 bases, with 10 bases spanning the gap. CDR3 loop: CASNRFSSGANVLTF. CDR3 DNA: TGTGCCAGCAACAGGTTTAGCTCTGGGGCCAACGTCCTGACTTTC.

Comment on this clonotype: The junction shows a germline mismatch at one end, possibly a read error. V usage is TRBV18 and J usage is TRBJ2-3, with TRBD2 matching over 8 bases. Germline CDR1 reads KGHSH; CDR2 reads LQKENI. The CDR3 is made up of 15 amino acids. The CDR3 DNA follows: TGTGTCAGCTCACCGCAGAGGCTAGCGGGAGATACGCAGTATTTT. As protein: CVSSPQRLAGDTQYF.

A few counts support this clonotype. This chain links TRBV5-1 with TRBJ2-3; 9 nucleotides match TRBD1. There are 14 residues in the CDR3. Trimming removed 7 bases from V and 2 bases from J; junction bases left unmatched: 5. CDR1 and CDR2 (germline): SGHRS, YFSETQ. The DNA for the CDR3 is TGCGCCAGCGGCCGGGACAGGGTCACAGATACGCAGTATTTT. This gives the protein CASGRDRVTDTQYF.

To note about this clonotype: This clone may be a read error of a much larger clone one base away. As the CDR3 is not closed by the conserved phenylalanine or tryptophan, this likely results from a read error. V and J are TRBV6-5 and TRBJ1-5; 10 positions agree with TRBD1. Germline V CDR1 and CDR2: MNHEY, SVGAGI. This CDR3 comprises 15 residues. V trimming: 5 bases; J trimming: 6 bases; junction bases outside the gene matches: 7. The CDR3 coding sequence is TGTGCCAGCAGTCCCCGGGACAGGGGATCTCAGCCCCAGCATCTT. This codes for CASSPRDRGSQPQHL.

V gene TRBV10-3 combines with J gene TRBJ2-7; no definite D call. The germline CDR1 and CDR2 sequences are ENHRY and SYGVKD. The CDR3 totals 12 residues. Trimming took off 3 bases at V and 13 bases at J, with 16 bases between the two ends. The CDR3 coding sequence is TGTGCCATCAGTGACAAAACCTACGAGCGATACTTC. Translating it yields CAISDKTYERYF.